Reported below is one T cell receptor beta chain. Its antigen target is currently unknown. No quality values exist for individual bases; no much larger clone is one base distant. The data belong to a study of PD-1 blockade in classical Hodgkin lymphoma (dated by TCRdb to the early 2020s). In the study overall: Nivolumab dosing was 3 mg/kg intravenously every 2 weeks, continuing until either disease progression or unacceptable toxicity. A peripheral blood immune signature of response to PD-1 blockade in classical Hodgkin lymphoma was defined using TCR beta sequencing and CyTOF.

The time point label of this sample denotes: cycle 4 day 1 (C4D1), after less than seven weeks of nivolumab. Every trial patient had relapsed after autologous stem cell transplantation, and cohorts A, B and C differed in prior brentuximab vedotin exposure. A total of around 60 patients with relapsed/refractory classical Hodgkin lymphoma made up the trial cohort, and each patient's best overall response was complete response, partial response or progressive disease. Single-agent nivolumab was administered to trial patients in the multi-cohort phase II CheckMate 205 trial. Best overall response was determined by an independent review committee according to the 2007 International Working Group response criteria. PBMCs from the trial were collected at three points: immediately before nivolumab initiation (C1D1), and during therapy at cycle 2 day 1 and cycle 4 day 1. After peripheral blood was drawn into 8 mL Vacutainer Cell Preparation Tubes, PBMCs were isolated by centrifugation and then cryopreserved.

The CDR3 runs 12 amino acids, cysteine and phenylalanine included. Only the CDR3 part of the read is kept: 36 bases, read in frame from the first base. V lost 7 bases and J lost 7 bases; the stretch between them is 11 bases long. The germline V gene sets CDR1 to MNHNS and CDR2 to SASEGT. Genomic DNA was extracted with the Qiagen DNeasy kit from unsorted PBMCs and from negatively selected CD4+ and CD8+ fractions. Amplification of TCR beta CDR3 regions was done by immunoSEQ multiplex PCR with primers that anneal to V and J segments. A synthetic immune receptor repertoire was used to minimize amplification bias, and any residual bias was removed computationally once sequencing was done. Concerning the study's data processing: Custom Python scripts were used to quantify repertoire diversity as the Shannon entropy index. Unsorted, CD4+ and CD8+ repertoires were analyzed separately, except in combined analyses where CD4+ and CD8+ sequences were merged in silico. A clone counted as expanded when the clone's frequency after treatment rose at least 2-fold relative to C1D1, and clones undetected at baseline were given a pseudocount of 0.5. Singleton clones were defined as clones with 0 or 1 copy at C1D1, and non-singleton clones were defined as clones with 2 or more copies. Clones expanded in unsorted samples were labelled as CD4+, CD8+ or unknown by matching protein sequences in sorted samples from the same patient. Wilcoxon tests were applied to paired samples to test diversity changes from C1D1 to C4D1. The table was pulled from immuneACCESS by TCRdb, which kept in-frame rearrangements only. Such tables lose some clones; where checked, under half of the loss comes from unresolved V genes, and the rest has no known cause. V, J and clone size are those of that table, while D and trimming were read from the DNA. The sample table contains tens of thousands of clones; only one count was recorded for about four fifths of them. The ten top clones hold about a fifth of the sample.

Paper-wide results and their limitations: The study was restricted to a single clinical trial cohort, and the causes of repertoire differences, possibly disease activity or prior therapy, were left undefined. Diversity was lower in patients who began nivolumab less than 1 year after ASCT, so these patients were left out of later analyses to avoid confounding by immune reconstitution. Among trial patients, those achieving complete response had baseline diversity similar to that of newly diagnosed patients, while diversity was significantly lower in partial responders and progressors. Baseline TCR diversity was reported to be lower in newly diagnosed patients than in healthy donors and to be lower still in relapsed/refractory patients. By C4D1, a significant rise was seen in CD4+ TCR diversity but not in CD8+ TCR diversity (p=0.0027 vs p=0.16), and the rise was most apparent among complete responders (p=0.02).

The V gene is TRBV6-1 and the J gene is TRBJ2-1; TRBD1 is possibly the D segment (5 matching bases). The material was peripheral blood mononuclear cells (PBMCs), obtained before the fourth cycle of nivolumab. The sequence was obtained from a human donor with classical Hodgkin lymphoma. The base sequence is TGTGCCAGCAAGGGGATGGGAAATGAGCAGTTCTTC. Its protein reads: CASKGMGNEQFF.